A single sample gave rise to the 15 T cell receptor beta chains below, sequenced in a study of T cell responses to AZD1222 COVID-19 vaccine. Method: immunoSEQ multiplex PCR; TCRdb's copy keeps in-frame clones and lacks some. The sample lists about 140,000 clones; over 90% were seen once. Source: peripheral blood, taken 28 days after the second AZD1222 dose. The receptors stem from an adult who received the AZD1222 COVID-19 vaccine.

The genes are TRBV28 and TRBJ1-3; weak D call: TRBD1 (5 bases). The CDR3 spans 15 residues. V dropped 7 bases and J dropped 4 bases, with 17 bases sitting between them. Germline CDR1 reads MDHEN; CDR2 reads SYDVKM. CDR3 sequence (DNA): TGTGCCAGCACCTCTGGTGGGGGATACGGAAACACCATATATTTT. Protein sequence: CASTSGGGYGNTIYF.

The chain combines TRBV5-1 with TRBJ1-3; D gene ambiguous. The length of the CDR3 is 16 residues. The V gene's germline CDR1 is SGHRS and CDR2 YFSETQ. V dropped 0 bases and J dropped 2 bases, with 12 bases sitting between them. The CDR3 DNA reads as TGCGCCAGCAGCTTGGGACCCGGGCAGACTGGAAACACCATATATTTT. Protein product: CASSLGPGQTGNTIYF.

This rearrangement joins TRBV27 to TRBJ1-5, with D uncertain. Per the germline V gene, CDR1 is MNHEY and CDR2 is SMNVEV (reference sequence). The CDR3 extends over 15 amino acids. V gave up 5 bases and J gave up 0 bases, with 11 bases separating them. The CDR3 sequence: CASSPRGDSNQPQHF. In nucleotides, the CDR3 is TGTGCCAGCAGTCCCCGCGGGGATAGCAATCAGCCCCAGCATTTT.

The V and J genes are TRBV6-1 and TRBJ1-5, with D possibly being TRBD1 (6 bases). The germline gives CDR1 MNHNS, CDR2 SASEGT. CDR3 length: 15 residues. The ends were cut back, 2 bases at V and 2 bases at J, with 10 bases in the middle. The CDR3 here is CASSERGTGNQPQHF. The CDR3 DNA sequence: TGTGCCAGCAGTGAAAGGGGGACTGGCAATCAGCCCCAGCATTTT.

The chain joins TRBV5-1 to TRBJ2-7; TRBD1 aligns across 9 bases. Germline V lookup: CDR1 SGHRS, CDR2 YFSETQ. CDR3 size: 14 residues. Unmatched junction bases numbered 5, after V lost 3 bases and J lost 4 bases. CDR3: CASSSDRGSYEQYF. CDR3 DNA sequence: TGCGCCAGCAGCTCGGACAGGGGTTCTTACGAGCAGTACTTC.

The V and J genes are TRBV18 and TRBJ1-2; 10 bases agree with TRBD1. This CDR3 comprises 15 residues. Germline trimming cut 1 base from V and 8 bases from J; bases unmatched to any gene: 7. Looked up from germline, CDR1 is KGHSH and CDR2 is LQKENI. The CDR3, as DNA: TGTGCCAGCTCACCACGTGACAGGGGGCTCCGCGGCTACACCTTC. Amino acid sequence: CASSPRDRGLRGYTF. Variable domain in full (rest from reference TRBV18 and TRBJ1-2): NAGVMQNPRHLVRRRGQEARLRCSPMKGHSHVYWYRQLPEEGLKFMVYLQKENIIDESGMPKERFSAEFPKEGPSILRIQQVVRGDSAAYFCASSPRDRGLRGYTFGSGTRLTVV.

The chain couples TRBV12-3 or TRBV12-4 to TRBJ2-7; weak D call: TRBD1 (7 bases). V was clipped by 10 bases and J by 6 bases, with 19 bases between them. This CDR3 is built from 13 residues. CDR3 coding DNA: TGTGCCATCACATTGGAGGGGGCAAGCGAGCAGTACTTC. It encodes CAITLEGASEQYF.

The J gene is TRBJ2-3, the V gene TRBV19; 11 bases agree with TRBD1. CDR1 and CDR2 from the germline V gene are LNHDA and SQIVND (reference sequence). The CDR3 sequence is 16 residues long. The V and J ends lost 6 bases and 1 base, in that order; junction bases with no gene match: 6. CDR3 protein: CASSRMDRGRTDTQYF. For the CDR3, the DNA is TGTGCCAGTAGCCGAATGGACAGGGGGCGCACAGATACGCAGTATTTT.

J is TRBJ2-1 and V is TRBV3-1 (or the pseudogene TRBV3-2); D possibly corresponds to TRBD2 (6 bases). The CDR3 extends over 13 amino acids. Germline V CDR1 and CDR2: LGHDT, YNNKEL (reference sequence). Trimming pared 3 bases from V and 8 bases from J, leaving 11 bases between. Written as DNA, the CDR3 is TGTGCCAGCAGCCAGTGGAGGGCCGATGAGCAGTTCTTC. As protein: CASSQWRADEQFF.

The chain recombines TRBV3-1 (or the pseudogene TRBV3-2) with TRBJ1-6; D call uncertain. The CDR3 spans 13 residues. The V gene's germline CDR1 is LGHDT and CDR2 YNNKEL (reference sequence). V lost 1 base, J lost 10 bases, and 8 bases lay in between. For the CDR3, the DNA is TGTGCCAGCAGCCAAGTGGTTGGCTCACCCCTCCACTTT. Translating gives CASSQVVGSPLHF.

The CDR3: CSVDLQGRRETQYF. DNA for the CDR3: TGCAGCGTTGATTTGCAGGGACGGCGAGAGACCCAGTACTTC. The chain joins TRBV29-1 to TRBJ2-5; D is perhaps TRBD1 or TRBD2 (5 bases each). The germline V gene has CDR1 SQVTM and CDR2 ANQGSEA. The ends were cut back, 3 bases at V and 4 bases at J, with 15 bases in the middle. CDR3 length: 14 residues. The full variable domain, rest sourced from reference TRBV29-1 and TRBJ2-5, is SAVISQKPSRDICQRGTSLTIQCQVDSQVTMMFWYRQQPGQSLTLIATANQGSEATYESGFVIDKFPISRPNLTFSTLTVSNMSPEDSSIYLCSVDLQGRRETQYFGPGTRLLVL.

This chain connects TRBV28 to TRBJ1-4; 7 nucleotides align to TRBD1. V lost 4 bases, J lost 5 bases, and 10 bases stayed unmatched. Per the germline V gene, CDR1 is MDHEN and CDR2 is SYDVKM. The CDR3 has 16 residues. CDR3: CASSSARDSYNEKLFF. CDR3 in DNA: TGTGCCAGCAGTTCTGCTCGGGACAGTTACAATGAAAAACTGTTTTTT.

The sample holds one count of this clone. The chain has TRBV28 and TRBJ2-1; the D gene is possibly TRBD2 (6 bases). CDR1 is MDHEN, CDR2 SYDVKM, per germline. This CDR3 contains 13 residues. With 7 bases removed from V and 6 bases from J, the gap between germline ends came to 13 bases. As DNA, the CDR3 is TGTGCCAGCATCACTGGAGGGCGCAATGAGCAGTTCTTC. This sequence encodes CASITGGRNEQFF.

The chain uses TRBV5-1 and TRBJ1-2; the D is unclear. CDR3 length: 14 amino acids. Trimming cost V 0 bases and J 4 bases, with 10 bases left between them. The V gene's germline CDR1 is SGHRS and CDR2 YFSETQ. CDR3 amino acids: CASSLDLGSYGYTF. CDR3 DNA: TGCGCCAGCAGCTTGGATTTGGGGTCCTATGGCTACACCTTC.

V usage is TRBV11-2 and J usage is TRBJ1-2, with D possibly being TRBD1 (6 bases). The CDR3 spans 14 residues. Germline V gene data show CDR1 as SGHAT and CDR2 as FQNNGV. Trimming removed 5 bases from V and 6 bases from J, with 16 bases in between. For the CDR3, the DNA is TGTGCCAGCAGCCCCAACGGGGGGCAAGATGGCTACACCTTC. It is translated as CASSPNGGQDGYTF.